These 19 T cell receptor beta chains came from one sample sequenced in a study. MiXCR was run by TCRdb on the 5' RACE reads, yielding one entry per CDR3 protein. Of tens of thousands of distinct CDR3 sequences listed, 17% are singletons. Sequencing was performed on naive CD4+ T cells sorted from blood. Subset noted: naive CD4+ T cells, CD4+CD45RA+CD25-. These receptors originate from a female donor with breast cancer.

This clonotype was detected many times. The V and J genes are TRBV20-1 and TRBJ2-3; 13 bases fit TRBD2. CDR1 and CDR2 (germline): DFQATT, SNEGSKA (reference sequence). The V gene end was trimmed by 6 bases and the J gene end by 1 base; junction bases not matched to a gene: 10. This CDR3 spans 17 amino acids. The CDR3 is CSAFTSGGDSGTDTQYF. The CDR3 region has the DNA TGCAGTGCGTTTACTAGCGGGGGGGACTCGGGCACAGATACGCAGTATTTT.

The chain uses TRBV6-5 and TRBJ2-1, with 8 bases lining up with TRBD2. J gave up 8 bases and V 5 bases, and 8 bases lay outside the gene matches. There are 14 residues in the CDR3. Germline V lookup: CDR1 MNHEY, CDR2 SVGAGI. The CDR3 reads CASSGTRVRYEQFF. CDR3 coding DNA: TGTGCCAGCAGTGGGACTAGAGTGCGGTATGAGCAGTTCTTC.

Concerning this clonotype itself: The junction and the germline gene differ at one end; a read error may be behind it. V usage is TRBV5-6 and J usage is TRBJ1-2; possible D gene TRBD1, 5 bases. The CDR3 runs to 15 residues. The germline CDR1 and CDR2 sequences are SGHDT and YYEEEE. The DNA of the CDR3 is TGTGCCAGCAGCTTGTGGGGGACTCCTAACCATGGCTACACCTTC. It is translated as CASSLWGTPNHGYTF. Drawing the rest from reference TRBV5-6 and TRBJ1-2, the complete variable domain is DAGVTQSPTHLIKTRGQQVTLRCSPKSGHDTVSWYQQALGQGPQFIFQYYEEEERQRGNFPDRFSGHQFPNYSSELNVNALLLGDSALYLCASSLWGTPNHGYTFGSGTRLTVV.

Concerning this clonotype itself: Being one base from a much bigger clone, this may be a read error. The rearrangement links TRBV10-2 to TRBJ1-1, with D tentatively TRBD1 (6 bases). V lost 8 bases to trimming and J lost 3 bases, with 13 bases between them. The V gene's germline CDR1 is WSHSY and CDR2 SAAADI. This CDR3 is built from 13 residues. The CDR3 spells CASSGTQYTEAFF. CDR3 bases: TGCGCCAGCTCCGGGACACAGTACACTGAAGCTTTCTTT.

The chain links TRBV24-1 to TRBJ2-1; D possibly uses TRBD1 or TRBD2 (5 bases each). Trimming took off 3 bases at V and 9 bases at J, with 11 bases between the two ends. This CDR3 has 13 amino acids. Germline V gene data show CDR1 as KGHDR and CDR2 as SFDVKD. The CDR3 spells CATSDGGRFEQFF. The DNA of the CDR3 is TGTGCCACCAGTGATGGGGGTCGTTTTGAGCAGTTCTTC.

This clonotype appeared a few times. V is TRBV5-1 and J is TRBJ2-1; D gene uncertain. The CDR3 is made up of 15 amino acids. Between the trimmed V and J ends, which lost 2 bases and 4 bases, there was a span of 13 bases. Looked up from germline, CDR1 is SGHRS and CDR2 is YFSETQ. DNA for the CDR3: TGCGCCAGCAGCTTAAATTCAGTGGCTTACAATGAGCAGTTCTTC. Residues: CASSLNSVAYNEQFF.

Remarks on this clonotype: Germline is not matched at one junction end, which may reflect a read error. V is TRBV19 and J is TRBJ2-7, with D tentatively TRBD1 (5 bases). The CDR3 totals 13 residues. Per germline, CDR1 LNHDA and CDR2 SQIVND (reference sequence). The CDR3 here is CTSSLGAVYEQYF. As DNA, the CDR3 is TGTACCAGTAGCCTAGGGGCGGTTTACGAGCAGTACTTC.

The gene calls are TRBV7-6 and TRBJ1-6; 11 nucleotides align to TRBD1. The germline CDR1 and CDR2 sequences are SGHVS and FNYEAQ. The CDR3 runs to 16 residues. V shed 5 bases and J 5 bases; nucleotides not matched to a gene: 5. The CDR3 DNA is TGTGCCAGCAGCCGGGACAGGGGGGGGAATAATTCACCCCTCCACTTT. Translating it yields CASSRDRGGNNSPLHF.

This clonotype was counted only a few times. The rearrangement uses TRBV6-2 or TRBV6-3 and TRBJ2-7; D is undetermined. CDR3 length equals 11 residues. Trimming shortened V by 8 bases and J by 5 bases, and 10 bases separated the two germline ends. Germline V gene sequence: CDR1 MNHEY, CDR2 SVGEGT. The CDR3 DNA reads TGTGCCAGCGCACGGCGCGACGAGCAGTACTTC. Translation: CASARRDEQYF.

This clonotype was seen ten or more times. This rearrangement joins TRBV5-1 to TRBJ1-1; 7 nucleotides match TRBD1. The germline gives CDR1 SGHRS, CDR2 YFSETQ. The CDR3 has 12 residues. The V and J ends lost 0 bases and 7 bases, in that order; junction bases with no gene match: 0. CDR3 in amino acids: CASSLDRGEAFF. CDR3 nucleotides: TGCGCCAGCAGCTTGGACAGGGGTGAAGCTTTCTTT.

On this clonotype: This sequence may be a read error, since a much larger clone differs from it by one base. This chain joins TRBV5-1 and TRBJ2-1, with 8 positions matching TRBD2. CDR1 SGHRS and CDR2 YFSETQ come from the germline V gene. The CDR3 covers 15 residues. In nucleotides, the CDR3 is TGCGCCAGCAGCTTGTCTAGCGGGTCCTACAGTGAGCAGTTCTTC. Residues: CASSLSSGSYSEQFF.

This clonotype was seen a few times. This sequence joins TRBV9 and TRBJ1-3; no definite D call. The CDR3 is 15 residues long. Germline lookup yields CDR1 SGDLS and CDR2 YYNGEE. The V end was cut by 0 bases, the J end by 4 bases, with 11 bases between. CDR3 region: CASSVAGGNGNTIYF. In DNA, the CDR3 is TGTGCCAGCAGCGTAGCGGGCGGGAACGGAAACACCATATATTTT.

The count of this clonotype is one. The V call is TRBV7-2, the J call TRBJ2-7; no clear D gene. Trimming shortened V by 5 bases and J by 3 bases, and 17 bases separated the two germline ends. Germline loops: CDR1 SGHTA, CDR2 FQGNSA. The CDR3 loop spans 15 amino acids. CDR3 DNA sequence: TGTGCCAGCAGCGTTTCCCTGGAGCCTTACTACGAGCAGTACTTC. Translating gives CASSVSLEPYYEQYF.

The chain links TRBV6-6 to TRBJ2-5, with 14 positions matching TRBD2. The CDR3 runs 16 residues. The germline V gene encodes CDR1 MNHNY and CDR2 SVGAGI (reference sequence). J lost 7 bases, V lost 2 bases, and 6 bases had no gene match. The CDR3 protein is CASSYPGLAGGGTQYF. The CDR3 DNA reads TGTGCCAGCAGTTACCCCGGACTAGCGGGAGGAGGGACCCAGTACTTC.

CDR3 in DNA: TGTGCCAGCAGTTTAAGCGGCAGGCCCCTCTCTTCCTATGGCTACACCTTC. This sequence encodes CASSLSGRPLSSYGYTF. The chain employs TRBV12-3 or TRBV12-4 and TRBJ1-2; D not resolved. V shed 2 bases and J shed 4 bases, with 20 bases lying between them. This CDR3 region has 17 residues.

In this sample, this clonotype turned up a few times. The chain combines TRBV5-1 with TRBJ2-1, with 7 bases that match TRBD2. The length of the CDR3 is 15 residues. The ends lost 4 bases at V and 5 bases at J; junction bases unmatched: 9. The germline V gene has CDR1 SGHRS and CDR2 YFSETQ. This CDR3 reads CASSPFERGNNEQFF. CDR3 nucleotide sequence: TGCGCCAGCAGCCCATTCGAGCGGGGAAACAATGAGCAGTTCTTC.

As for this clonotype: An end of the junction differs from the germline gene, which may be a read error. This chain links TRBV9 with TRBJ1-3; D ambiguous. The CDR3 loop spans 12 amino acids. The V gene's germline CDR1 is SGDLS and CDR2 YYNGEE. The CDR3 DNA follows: TGTCCCAGCAGCGCCCAGGGAAACACCATATATTTT. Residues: CPSSAQGNTIYF. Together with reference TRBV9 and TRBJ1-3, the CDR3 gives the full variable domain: DSGVTQTPKHLITATGQRVTLRCSPRSGDLSVYWYQQSLDQGLQFLIQYYNGEERAKGNILERFSAQQFPDLHSELNLSSLELGDSALYFCPSSAQGNTIYFGEGSWLTVV.

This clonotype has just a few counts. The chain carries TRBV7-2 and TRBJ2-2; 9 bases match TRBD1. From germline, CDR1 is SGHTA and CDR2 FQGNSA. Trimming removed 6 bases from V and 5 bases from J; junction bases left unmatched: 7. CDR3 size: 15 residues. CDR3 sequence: CASSPRTGATGELFF. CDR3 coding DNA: TGTGCCAGCAGTCCCAGGACAGGGGCGACCGGGGAGCTGTTTTTT.

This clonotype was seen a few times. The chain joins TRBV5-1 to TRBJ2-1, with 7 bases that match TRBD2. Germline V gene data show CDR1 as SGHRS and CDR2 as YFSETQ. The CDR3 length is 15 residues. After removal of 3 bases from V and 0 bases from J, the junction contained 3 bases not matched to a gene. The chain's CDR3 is CASSSTSVSYNEQFF. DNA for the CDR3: TGCGCCAGCAGCTCCACTAGCGTCTCCTACAATGAGCAGTTCTTC.